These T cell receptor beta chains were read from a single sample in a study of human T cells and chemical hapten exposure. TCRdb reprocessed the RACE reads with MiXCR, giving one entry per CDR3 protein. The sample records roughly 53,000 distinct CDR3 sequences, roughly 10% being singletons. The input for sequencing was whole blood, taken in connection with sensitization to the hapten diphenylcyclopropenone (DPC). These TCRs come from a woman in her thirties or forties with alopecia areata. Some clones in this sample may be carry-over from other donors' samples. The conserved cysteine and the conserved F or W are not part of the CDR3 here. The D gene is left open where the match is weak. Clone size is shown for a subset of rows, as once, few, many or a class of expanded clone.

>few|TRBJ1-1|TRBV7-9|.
ASSLATVVNTEAF
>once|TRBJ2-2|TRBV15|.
ATTKSYTGELF
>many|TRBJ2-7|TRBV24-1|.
ATSPGGVSSYEQY
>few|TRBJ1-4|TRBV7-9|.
ASSLSGQTNEKLF
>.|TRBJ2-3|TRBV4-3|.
ASSQAWADTQY
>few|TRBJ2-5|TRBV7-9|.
ASSVQGTQY
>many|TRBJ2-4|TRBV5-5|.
ASSLVGGAKNIQY
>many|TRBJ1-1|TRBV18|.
ASSPQGPDAEAF
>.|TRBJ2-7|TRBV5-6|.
ASSLDSYSYEQY
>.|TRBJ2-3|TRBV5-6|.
ASSLAGTITDTQY
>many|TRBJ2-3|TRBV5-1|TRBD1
ASSLIGGQAADTQY
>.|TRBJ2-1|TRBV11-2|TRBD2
ASSLAGGPSEQF
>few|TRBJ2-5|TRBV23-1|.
ASHWKIPQY
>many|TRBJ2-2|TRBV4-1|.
ASSQAKVDTGELF
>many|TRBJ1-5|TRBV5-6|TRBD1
ASSPAGTAANQPQH
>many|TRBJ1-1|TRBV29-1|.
SVEGKAEAF
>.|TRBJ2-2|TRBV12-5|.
ASGLTQINTGELF
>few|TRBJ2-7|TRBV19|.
ASSIGGEARSSYEQY
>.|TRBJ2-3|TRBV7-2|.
ASSQGPSTDTQY
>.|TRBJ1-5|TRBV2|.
ASRREGSNQPQH
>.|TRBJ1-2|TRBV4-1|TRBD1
ASSPGQGQASYYGYT
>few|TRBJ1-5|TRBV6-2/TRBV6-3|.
ASSYSGAQQPQH
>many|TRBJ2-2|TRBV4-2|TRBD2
ASSHGLATGELF
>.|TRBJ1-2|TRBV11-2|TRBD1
ASSLGTGGYGYT
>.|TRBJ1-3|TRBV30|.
AWIPSGNTIY
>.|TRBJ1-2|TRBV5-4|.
ASSPPDSRTGYT
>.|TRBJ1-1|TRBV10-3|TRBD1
AISDEGAGTRDTEAF
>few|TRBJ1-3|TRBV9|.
ASSERTVPSGNTIY
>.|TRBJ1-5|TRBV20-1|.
SARDGGREVQPQH
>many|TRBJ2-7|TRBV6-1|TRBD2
ASTLGGGIYEQY
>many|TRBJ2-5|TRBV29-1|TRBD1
SVVGYKPQGFQETQY
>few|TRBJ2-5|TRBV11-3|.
ASSFSNQETQY
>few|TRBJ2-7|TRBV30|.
AWSGPGISYEQY
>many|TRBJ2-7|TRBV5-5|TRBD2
ASSPWTSGRYEQY
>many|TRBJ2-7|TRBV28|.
ASTPFADGGGYEQY
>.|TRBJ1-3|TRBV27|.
ASTETAPPISGNTIY
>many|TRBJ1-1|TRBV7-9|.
ASLQGSSAF
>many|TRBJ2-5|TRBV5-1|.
ASSLEADETQY
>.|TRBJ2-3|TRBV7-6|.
ASSHRFTDTQY
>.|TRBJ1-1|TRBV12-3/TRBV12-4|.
ASSPPWANTEAF
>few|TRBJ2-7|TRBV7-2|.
ASSPSSYGEQY
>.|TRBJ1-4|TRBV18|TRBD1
ASSPSGQPPTNGKLF
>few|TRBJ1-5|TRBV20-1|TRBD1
SASGTGGSQPQH
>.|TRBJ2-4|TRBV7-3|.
ASSSSLGLGENIQY